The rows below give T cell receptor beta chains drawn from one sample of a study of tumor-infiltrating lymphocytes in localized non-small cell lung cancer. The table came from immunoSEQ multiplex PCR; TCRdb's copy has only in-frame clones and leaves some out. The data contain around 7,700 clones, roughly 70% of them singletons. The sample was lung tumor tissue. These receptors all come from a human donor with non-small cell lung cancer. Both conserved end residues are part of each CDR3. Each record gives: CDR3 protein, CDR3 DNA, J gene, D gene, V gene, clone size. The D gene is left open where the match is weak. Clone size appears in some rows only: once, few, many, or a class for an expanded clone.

CASSDAVSTKYF TGTGCCAGCAGTGACGCGGTATCCACTAAGTACTTC TRBJ2-4 NA TRBV6-1 NA
CASSYSDGGGSGNTIYF TGTGCCAGTAGTTACTCGGACGGAGGAGGCTCTGGAAACACCATATATTTT TRBJ1-3 NA TRBV19 NA
CASSPTGLNQPQHF TGTGCCAGCAGCCCGACAGGGCTTAATCAGCCCCAGCATTTT TRBJ1-5 TRBD1 TRBV7-9 NA
CASSQTDIGNSPLHF TGCGCCAGCAGCCAAACTGACATTGGGAATTCACCCCTCCACTTT TRBJ1-6 NA TRBV4-1 NA
CASSRRPGTDTQYF TGTGCCAGTAGTAGGAGGCCGGGGACAGATACGCAGTATTTT TRBJ2-3 NA TRBV19 NA
CASSLAQGAVYVQYF TGTGCCAGCAGCTTAGCACAGGGCGCCGTCTACGTGCAGTACTTC TRBJ2-7 NA TRBV7-6 NA
CASSQGPEEMGGQFF TGTGCCAGCAGCCAAGGGCCTGAGGAGATGGGGGGGCAGTTCTTC TRBJ2-1 NA TRBV4-2 NA
CASSLQLNTEAFF TGTGCCAGCAGTTTGCAGCTGAACACTGAAGCTTTCTTT TRBJ1-1 NA TRBV6-6 NA
CASSLQGLSGNTIYF TGTGCCAGCAGCTTACAGGGCCTCTCTGGAAACACCATATATTTT TRBJ1-3 NA TRBV7-2 few
CASSVEGTSGANVLTF TGTGCCAGCAGCGTAGAGGGGACCTCTGGGGCCAACGTCCTGACTTTC TRBJ2-6 NA TRBV9 NA
CASSARQGAATEAFF TGTGCCAGTAGTGCCCGACAGGGGGCTGCCACTGAAGCTTTCTTT TRBJ1-1 TRBD1 TRBV19 once
CASSPGGATYEQYF TGTGCCAGTAGTCCGGGGGGAGCAACCTACGAGCAGTACTTC TRBJ2-7 TRBD2 TRBV19 NA
CASSQRRGGGTSNTEAFF TGCGCCAGCAGCCAAAGAAGGGGAGGAGGGACAAGTAACACTGAAGCTTTCTTT TRBJ1-1 NA TRBV4-3 few
CASSRPRSNMNTEAFF TGTGCCAGCAGCCGGCCTCGGAGTAACATGAACACTGAAGCTTTCTTT TRBJ1-1 NA TRBV5-6 NA
CASSPVGSNQPQHF TGTGCCAGCAGCCCGGTGGGGAGCAATCAGCCCCAGCATTTT TRBJ1-5 NA TRBV6-6 NA
CASSSPREQTDTQYF TGTGCCAGCAGTTCCCCCCGGGAACAGACAGATACGCAGTATTTT TRBJ2-3 NA TRBV6-6 NA
CASSPPRGGDVNYEQYF TGTGCCAGCTCACCACCCCGGGGGGGGGACGTCAATTACGAGCAGTACTTC TRBJ2-7 TRBD2 TRBV18 NA
CASSLVSGETEAFF TGTGCCAGCAGCCTAGTGTCGGGGGAGACTGAAGCTTTCTTT TRBJ1-1 NA TRBV27 NA
CASSEARPAGKDTQYF TGTGCCAGCAGTGAAGCGCGACCGGCTGGTAAAGATACGCAGTATTTT TRBJ2-3 NA TRBV6-1 NA
CASSSRGAYSGANVLTF TGTGCCAGCAGCTCGCGGGGGGCCTACTCTGGTGCCAACGTCCTGACTTTC TRBJ2-6 TRBD2 TRBV14 NA
CASRESSSYNSPLHF TGTGCCAGCAGGGAGTCGAGCTCCTATAATTCACCCCTCCACTTT TRBJ1-6 NA TRBV6-1 NA
CASSSGQGVLFF TGTGCCAGCAGCTCAGGACAGGGTGTGCTGTTTTTT TRBJ2-2 TRBD1 TRBV11-3 NA
CASRPASGNTIYF TGTGCCAGCAGACCAGCCAGTGGAAACACCATATATTTT TRBJ1-3 NA TRBV11-1 NA
CASSMGRWLGELFF TGTGCCAGTAGTATGGGCCGGTGGTTAGGGGAGCTGTTTTTT TRBJ2-2 NA TRBV19 NA
CASSWGGQYF TGTGCCAGCAGTTGGGGTGGGCAGTACTTC TRBJ2-5 NA TRBV25-1 NA
CSVVSHSGNTIYF TGCAGCGTTGTCTCACACTCTGGAAACACCATATATTTT TRBJ1-3 NA TRBV29-1 NA
CASSYLGEAYGYTF TGTGCCAGCAGTTACTTAGGGGAGGCCTATGGCTACACCTTC TRBJ1-2 NA TRBV6-6 NA
CASSLEGTSGNTIYF TGCGCCAGCAGCTTGGAAGGTACCTCTGGAAACACCATATATTTT TRBJ1-3 NA TRBV5-1 NA
CASLGLGNEQFF TGTGCCAGCTTAGGACTAGGCAATGAGCAGTTCTTC TRBJ2-1 TRBD2 TRBV18 once